Sequencing of this TCR beta chain was carried out in a study of T cell repertoires in cytomegalovirus infection. Overall study context: Both CMV infection and a matching HLA type were indicated by public TCR beta signatures.

Per germline, CDR1 SGHKS and CDR2 YYEKEE (reference sequence). V was clipped by 4 bases and J by 7 bases, with 12 bases between them. The CDR3 sequence is 13 residues long. From the reads, TCRdb called clonotypes with MiXCR, one entry per CDR3 protein. The sample contains more than 65,000 distinct CDR3 sequences, approximately 43% of which appear only once. The table lists this clonotype with a count of one. The antigen is not known. The origin of this receptor is a human donor in good health (CMV status not recorded). Some clones in this sample may be carry-over from other donors' samples. This chain uses TRBV5-5 with TRBJ1-5; maybe TRBD1 (5 bases). The sequenced sample was CD8+ T cells from cultured PBMCs, obtained from culture after CMV antigen stimulation. CDR3 amino acids: CASSSGTQQPQHF. Written as DNA, the CDR3 is TGTGCCAGCAGCAGCGGGACCCAACAGCCCCAGCATTTT. Supplemented by reference TRBV5-5 and TRBJ1-5, the full variable domain reads DAGVTQSPTHLIKTRGQQVTLRCSPISGHKSVSWYQQVLGQGPQFIFQYYEKEERGRGNFPDRFSARQFPNYSSELNVNALLLGDSALYLCASSSGTQQPQHFGDGTRLSIL.